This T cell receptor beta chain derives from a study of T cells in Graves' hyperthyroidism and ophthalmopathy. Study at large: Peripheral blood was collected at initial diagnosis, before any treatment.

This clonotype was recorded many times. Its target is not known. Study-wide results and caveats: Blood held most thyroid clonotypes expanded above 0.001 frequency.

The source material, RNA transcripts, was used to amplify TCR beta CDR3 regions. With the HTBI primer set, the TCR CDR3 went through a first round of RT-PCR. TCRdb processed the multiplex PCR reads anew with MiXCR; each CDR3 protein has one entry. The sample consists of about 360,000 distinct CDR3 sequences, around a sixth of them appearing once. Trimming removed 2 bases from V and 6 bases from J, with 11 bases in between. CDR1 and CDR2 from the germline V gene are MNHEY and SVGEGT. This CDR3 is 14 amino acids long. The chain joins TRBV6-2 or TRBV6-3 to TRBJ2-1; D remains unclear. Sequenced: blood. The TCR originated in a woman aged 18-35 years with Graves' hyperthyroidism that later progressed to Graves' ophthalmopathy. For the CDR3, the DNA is TGTGCCAGCAGTTACCCGCGCTTAGGCAATGAGCAGTTCTTC. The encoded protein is CASSYPRLGNEQFF.